These 24 T cell receptor beta chains share one sample of origin, sequenced in a study of T cells in localized non-small cell lung cancer. Clones were read by immunoSEQ multiplex PCR, and TCRdb kept only the in-frame ones, dropping some. Seen here are over 10,000 clones, about 86% observed once, and the top ten hold roughly 19%. Sample: peripheral blood, taken before any cancer treatment. Receptor source: an older male donor with stage I lung adenocarcinoma.

V and J are TRBV29-1 and TRBJ2-1; no definite D call. CDR3 length equals 11 residues. Germline values: CDR1 SQVTM, CDR2 ANQGSEA. The germline V and J ends were trimmed by 7 bases and 12 bases, with 16 bases remaining between them. DNA of the CDR3: TGCAGCGCTCATTTGGCCCAAGGGCAGTTCTTC. It yields the protein CSAHLAQGQFF.

This chain links TRBV30 with TRBJ1-6, with D possibly TRBD1 on 6 matching bases. CDR3 length: 13 residues. Deletions cut 1 base from V and 13 bases from J, with 14 bases between. Looked up from germline, CDR1 is GTSNPN and CDR2 is SVGIG (reference sequence). CDR3 DNA sequence: TGTGCCTGGAGTGAGGGGGATGTGAGGCCCCTCCACTTT. Translation: CAWSEGDVRPLHF. The full variable domain, rest sourced from reference TRBV30 and TRBJ1-6, is SQTIHQWPATLVQPVGSPLSLECTVEGTSNPNLYWYRQAAGRGLQLLFYSVGIGQISSEVPQNLSASRPQDRQFILSSKKLLLSDSGFYLCAWSEGDVRPLHFGNGTRLTVT.

V is TRBV28 and J is TRBJ1-1; 9 positions agree with TRBD1. This CDR3 is 15 amino acids long. Germline V gene sequence: CDR1 MDHEN, CDR2 SYDVKM. After removal of 6 bases from V and 2 bases from J, the junction contained 7 bases not matched to a gene. CDR3 nucleotide sequence: TGTGCCAGCAGCGGACAGGGGTTGGGTAACACTGAAGCTTTCTTT. It specifies CASSGQGLGNTEAFF.

This sequence joins TRBV7-2 and TRBJ2-7; 9 positions match TRBD2. Per germline, CDR1 SGHTA and CDR2 FQGNSA. With V trimmed by 1 base and J by 5 bases, 3 bases remained unmatched. The CDR3 sequence is 14 residues long. CDR3 nucleotides: TGTGCCAGCAGCTTAGGGACTAGCGTCAACGAGCAGTACTTC. Translating gives CASSLGTSVNEQYF. The full variable domain, with the rest looked up from reference TRBV7-2 and TRBJ2-7, is GAGVSQSPSNKVTEKGKDVELRCDPISGHTALYWYRQSLGQGLEFLIYFQGNSAPDKSGLPSDRFSAERTGGSVSTLTIQRTQQEDSAVYLCASSLGTSVNEQYFGPGTRLTVT.

The chain recombines TRBV18 with TRBJ2-1; 10 nucleotides align to TRBD2. J gave up 9 bases and V 0 bases, and 11 bases lay outside the gene matches. Germline V gene lookup returns CDR1 KGHSH and CDR2 LQKENI. The CDR3 length is 17 residues. The DNA of the CDR3 is TGTGCCAGCTCACCACCGAGGGGAAGCGGGAGGGCCGGTGAGCAGTTCTTC. It is translated as CASSPPRGSGRAGEQFF.

The chain has TRBV7-9 and TRBJ1-4; TRBD1 aligns across 7 bases. The CDR3 consists of 14 residues. CDR1 and CDR2 (germline): SEHNR, FQNEAQ (reference sequence). V lost 5 bases and J lost 13; bases outside the gene matches: 13. The CDR3 region has the DNA TGTGCCAGCAGCCCCCAACGGGACAGCGCAACACTGTTTTTT. Amino acid sequence: CASSPQRDSATLFF.

The gene calls are TRBV27 and TRBJ2-2; possibly TRBD1 for D (5 bases). The germline gives CDR1 MNHEY, CDR2 SMNVEV (reference sequence). The CDR3 extends over 15 amino acids. V gave up 3 bases and J gave up 9 bases, with 17 bases separating them. The CDR3 sequence is CASSFIQRQDRELFF. CDR3 DNA: TGTGCCAGCAGTTTTATACAAAGGCAGGACAGGGAGCTGTTTTTT.

The chain links TRBV30 to TRBJ2-7; D is unresolved. The CDR3 spans 13 residues. Germline assignment: CDR1 GTSNPN and CDR2 SVGIG (reference sequence). V lost 8 bases, J lost 2 bases, and 16 bases lay in between. In DNA form, the CDR3 reads TGTGCCGGAAGAAACGGGCCAACCTACGAGCAGTACTTC. Its translation: CAGRNGPTYEQYF.

The rearrangement joins TRBV4-2 to TRBJ2-1; 12 nucleotides agree with TRBD2. V shed 4 bases and J 5 bases; nucleotides not matched to a gene: 3. Germline V gives CDR1 LGHNA, CDR2 YNFKEQ. The CDR3 loop spans 15 amino acids. CDR3 region: CASSPWTSGNNEQFF. CDR3 sequence (DNA): TGTGCCAGCAGCCCCTGGACTAGCGGGAACAATGAGCAGTTCTTC.

This chain links TRBV10-3 with TRBJ2-7, with 8 bases that match TRBD1. V lost 4 bases and J lost 1; bases outside the gene matches: 3. From germline, CDR1 is ENHRY and CDR2 SYGVKD. CDR3 size: 14 residues. CDR3 sequence reads: CAISARDRSYEQYF. The CDR3 bases are TGTGCCATCAGTGCTCGGGACAGGTCCTACGAGCAGTACTTC.

This clone was seen a handful of times. This chain connects TRBV4-2 to TRBJ2-7; either TRBD1 or TRBD2 may supply D (6 bases each). The CDR3 is 13 amino acids. The V gene's germline CDR1 is LGHNA and CDR2 YNFKEQ. V shed 0 bases and J shed 7 bases, with 10 bases lying between them. CDR3 protein: CASSQDWRGEQYF. CDR3 nucleotide sequence: TGTGCCAGCAGCCAAGATTGGAGGGGGGAGCAGTACTTC.

The chain recombines TRBV7-9 with TRBJ2-7; D may be TRBD1 (5 bases). V was cut by 1 base and J by 6 bases, with 7 bases left in between. Germline loops: CDR1 SEHNR, CDR2 FQNEAQ (reference sequence). This CDR3 has 12 residues. The CDR3 region is CASSLGQLEQYF. In nucleotides, the CDR3 is TGTGCCAGCAGCTTAGGACAGCTCGAGCAGTACTTC.

This clone was observed a single time. The CDR3: CASTRESGNTIYF. The DNA for the CDR3 is TGTGCCAGCACCAGGGAGTCTGGAAACACCATATATTTT. V usage is TRBV2 and J usage is TRBJ1-3; possible D gene TRBD1, 5 bases. The CDR3 consists of 13 residues. The V end lost 7 bases, the J end lost 1 base, and 8 bases lay between the germline ends. CDR1 is SNHLY and CDR2 is FYNNEI in the germline V gene.

The chain is built from TRBV28 and TRBJ2-4; D may be TRBD2 (6 bases). This CDR3 comprises 18 residues. Germline V gene data show CDR1 as MDHEN and CDR2 as SYDVKM. Trimming left V 5 bases short and J 3 bases short, with 23 bases between. CDR3 nucleotide sequence: TGTGCCAGCAGTGGGCGGGGAAACGGGCAAGGGGACAAAAACATTCAGTACTTC. Its protein is CASSGRGNGQGDKNIQYF.

The chain has TRBV18 and TRBJ1-6; no clear D. The germline V and J ends were trimmed by 1 base and 9 bases, with 10 bases remaining between them. The CDR3 extends over 14 amino acids. Germline values: CDR1 KGHSH, CDR2 LQKENI. The CDR3 reads CASSPRQSGSPLHF. As DNA, the CDR3 is TGTGCCAGCTCACCACGTCAATCGGGTTCACCCCTCCACTTT. The variable domain in full, completed from reference TRBV18 and TRBJ1-6, reads NAGVMQNPRHLVRRRGQEARLRCSPMKGHSHVYWYRQLPEEGLKFMVYLQKENIIDESGMPKERFSAEFPKEGPSILRIQQVVRGDSAAYFCASSPRQSGSPLHFGNGTRLTVT.

This clone was detected only a few times. This sequence joins TRBV28 and TRBJ2-1, with 9 bases identical to TRBD1. Germline CDR1 and CDR2: MDHEN and SYDVKM. The CDR3 extends over 15 amino acids. J gave up 6 bases and V 5 bases, and 8 bases lay outside the gene matches. CDR3 nucleotides: TGTGCCAGCAGTAGAGCCGGGACAGGGTTCAATGAGCAGTTCTTC. Translated: CASSRAGTGFNEQFF. Full variable domain (outside the CDR3, taken from reference TRBV28 and TRBJ2-1): DVKVTQSSRYLVKRTGEKVFLECVQDMDHENMFWYRQDPGLGLRLIYFSYDVKMKEKGDIPEGYSVSREKKERFSLILESASTNQTSMYLCASSRAGTGFNEQFFGPGTRLTVL.

J is TRBJ2-3 and V is TRBV15; 10 nucleotides line up with TRBD2. Germline V CDR1 and CDR2: LNHNV, YYDKDF (reference sequence). The CDR3 sequence is 16 residues long. Germline trimming cut 6 bases from V and 0 bases from J; bases unmatched to any gene: 6. For the CDR3, the DNA is TGTGCCACCAGTCATAGCGGGAGGTACAGCACAGATACGCAGTATTTT. Protein: CATSHSGRYSTDTQYF.

The J gene is TRBJ2-2, the V gene TRBV7-9; D remains ambiguous. Germline V lookup: CDR1 SEHNR, CDR2 FQNEAQ (reference sequence). Trimming removed 6 bases from V and 5 bases from J, with 10 bases in between. The CDR3 length is 13 residues. The CDR3 DNA reads TGTGCCAGCAGGCCACAGAAAACCGGGGAGCTGTTTTTT. It yields the protein CASRPQKTGELFF.

This chain connects TRBV11-1 to TRBJ1-2, with a weak D call TRBD1 (6 bases). Germline lookup yields CDR1 SGHAT and CDR2 FQDESV (reference sequence). V dropped 2 bases and J dropped 6 bases, with 16 bases sitting between them. The CDR3 spans 15 residues. The CDR3 spells CASSLRLQGRDGYTF. The CDR3, as DNA: TGTGCCAGCAGCTTACGCCTACAGGGAAGGGATGGCTACACCTTC.

V gene TRBV28 combines with J gene TRBJ2-5; 8 bases align to TRBD1. The germline CDR1 and CDR2 sequences are MDHEN and SYDVKM. Trimming cost V 4 bases and J 2 bases; bases outside gene matches: 6. This CDR3 has 15 residues. CDR3 loop: CASSYLGQVQETQYF. CDR3 nucleotide sequence: TGTGCCAGCAGTTACCTGGGACAGGTACAAGAGACCCAGTACTTC. Using reference TRBV28 and TRBJ2-5 for the parts outside the CDR3, the full variable domain is DVKVTQSSRYLVKRTGEKVFLECVQDMDHENMFWYRQDPGLGLRLIYFSYDVKMKEKGDIPEGYSVSREKKERFSLILESASTNQTSMYLCASSYLGQVQETQYFGPGTRLLVL.

V is TRBV11-2 and J is TRBJ2-1; D unclear. The germline gives CDR1 SGHAT, CDR2 FQNNGV. Between the trimmed V and J ends, which lost 2 bases and 4 bases, there was a span of 9 bases. The CDR3 extends over 14 amino acids. In DNA form, the CDR3 reads TGTGCCAGCAGCTTAATTCGCAGTTACAATGAGCAGTTCTTC. This sequence encodes CASSLIRSYNEQFF. Together with reference TRBV11-2 and TRBJ2-1, the CDR3 gives the full variable domain: EAGVAQSPRYKIIEKRQSVAFWCNPISGHATLYWYQQILGQGPKLLIQFQNNGVVDDSQLPKDRFSAERLKGVDSTLKIQPAKLEDSAVYLCASSLIRSYNEQFFGPGTRLTVL.

The CDR3 region is CASSPGTGADGYTF. The DNA for the CDR3 is TGTGCCAGCTCACCCGGGACAGGGGCTGATGGCTACACCTTC. The chain employs TRBV18 and TRBJ1-2; TRBD1 matches at 10 bases. Germline V lookup: CDR1 KGHSH, CDR2 LQKENI. The J segment lost 6 bases and the V segment lost 3 bases, leaving 4 bases of the junction unmatched. The CDR3 has 14 residues.

This clone was counted a single time. The gene calls are TRBV5-1 and TRBJ2-1; TRBD2 matches 13 bases. Germline V gene sequence: CDR1 SGHRS, CDR2 YFSETQ. The CDR3 is 17 amino acids. V trimming: 3 bases; J trimming: 1 base; junction bases outside the gene matches: 4. The CDR3 region has the DNA TGCGCCAGCAGCTGGACTAGCGGGAGCCCATCCTACAATGAGCAGTTCTTC. Amino acids: CASSWTSGSPSYNEQFF.

CDR3 nucleotides: TGTGCCAGCAGCCCAAGACCGGGACAGGGAGGCGAGCAGTACTTC. Residues: CASSPRPGQGGEQYF. The V gene is TRBV7-9, the J gene TRBJ2-7; 9 bases are a match to TRBD1. V was pared by 5 bases and J by 6 bases, with 11 bases of the junction left unmatched. CDR1 is SEHNR, CDR2 FQNEAQ, per germline (reference sequence). This CDR3 spans 15 amino acids.